This section outlines one T cell receptor (beta chain) sequence together with its context. Its antigen is still unknown. Terminally differentiated effector memory CD45RA+ cells were excluded by CCR7 positive selection of CD45RO-negative cells. This record comes from a study of shared clonotypes between healthy human individuals. V gave up 0 bases and J gave up 3 bases; unmatched junction bases: 2. CDR3 size: 15 residues. Germline CDR1 MNHNS, CDR2 SASEGT. Clones were read by immunoSEQ multiplex PCR, and TCRdb kept only the in-frame ones, dropping some. The sample has around 1,900,000 clones, around 93% seen once. General study results and limits: Of the naive CD4 clonotypes, roughly 5.5% were shared across a handful of donors.

V usage is TRBV6-1 and J usage is TRBJ2-1, with 7 positions matching TRBD1. This TCR came from a man aged 18 to 30 in good health. Some clones in this sample may be carry-over from other donors' samples. The sample comprised naive CD8+ T cells from PBMCs. The CDR3 nucleotides read TGTGCCAGCAGTGAAGCGCAGGGGGTCTACAATGAGCAGTTCTTC. The encoded protein is CASSEAQGVYNEQFF.